These 22 T cell receptor beta chains came from one sample sequenced in a study of blood T cell repertoires in COVID-19 (TCRdb year 2020). The library was made by the immunoSEQ multiplex PCR assay. TCRdb provides this immuneACCESS table in a form limited to in-frame rearrangements. Some clones are lacking; in checked studies, under half of them reflect an unresolved V gene, and why the rest are absent is not known. Here the sample has fewer than 200,000 clones; under 85% occur a single time. Of the sample, 2.5% to 3.5% is held by the ten largest clones. The specimen sequenced was peripheral blood. The receptor source for this set is a man between 65 and 80 years old with acute or convalescent COVID-19.

The V call is TRBV9, the J call TRBJ2-7; D perhaps matches TRBD2 (5 bases). Trimming shortened V by 2 bases and J by 2 bases, and 14 bases separated the two germline ends. The CDR3 runs 15 residues. Germline V gene lookup returns CDR1 SGDLS and CDR2 YYNGEE. CDR3 DNA: TGTGCCAGCAGCGTCCGGCCAGCGGTCACCTACGAGCAGTACTTC. Protein sequence: CASSVRPAVTYEQYF. The variable domain in full, completed from reference TRBV9 and TRBJ2-7, reads DSGVTQTPKHLITATGQRVTLRCSPRSGDLSVYWYQQSLDQGLQFLIQYYNGEERAKGNILERFSAQQFPDLHSELNLSSLELGDSALYFCASSVRPAVTYEQYFGPGTRLTVT.

The J gene is TRBJ1-4, the V gene TRBV14; no clear D gene. CDR1 and CDR2 from the germline V gene are SGHDN and FVKESK. The CDR3 is 17 amino acids. Trimming removed 0 bases from V and 6 bases from J, with 17 bases in between. The CDR3 protein is CASSQDWGAVYDEKLFF. CDR3 DNA: TGTGCCAGCAGCCAAGACTGGGGAGCGGTGTACGATGAAAAACTGTTTTTT.

The chain uses TRBV15 and TRBJ2-3; TRBD2 might be the D (6 bases). The germline V gene has CDR1 LNHNV and CDR2 YYDKDF (reference sequence). Trimming took 6 bases from V and 2 from J, leaving 12 bases between them. The CDR3 is 14 amino acids. For the CDR3, the DNA is TGTGCCACCAGAGCGGGCCCTGCCACAGATACGCAGTATTTT. This translates into CATRAGPATDTQYF.

The chain couples TRBV30 to TRBJ2-1; 7 bases agree with TRBD2. Per germline, CDR1 GTSNPN and CDR2 SVGIG (reference sequence). Trimming at V came to 3 bases and at J to 0 bases, leaving 8 bases not matched to a gene. This CDR3 has 16 amino acids. The CDR3 bases are TGTGCCTGGAGGACCCAACTAGCGAGCTCCTACAATGAGCAGTTCTTC. Translated: CAWRTQLASSYNEQFF.

This clone was recorded a few times. The V gene is TRBV11-2, the J gene TRBJ2-7; 9 bases are shared with TRBD1. With V trimmed by 5 bases and J by 1 base, 12 bases remained unmatched. The CDR3 runs 17 residues. The germline V gene encodes CDR1 SGHAT and CDR2 FQNNGV. The CDR3 loop reads CASSPIIGTGPSYEQYF. CDR3 bases: TGTGCCAGCAGCCCTATTATTGGGACAGGGCCGTCCTACGAGCAGTACTTC.

The chain recombines TRBV6-5 with TRBJ1-2; the match to TRBD1 covers 11 bases. From germline, CDR1 is MNHEY and CDR2 SVGAGI. The V and J ends lost 2 bases and 8 bases, in that order; junction bases with no gene match: 7. This CDR3 contains 15 residues. The CDR3 DNA follows: TGTGCCAGCAGTTACGTCGGACAGGGGGCGGAGGGCTACACCTTC. Translated: CASSYVGQGAEGYTF.

V usage is TRBV19 and J usage is TRBJ1-1; no clear D. CDR3 length: 12 amino acids. Germline V CDR1 and CDR2: LNHDA, SQIVND (reference sequence). Trimming stripped 7 bases from V and 6 bases from J, with 12 bases between. CDR3: CASKSRTAEAFF. The CDR3 DNA reads TGTGCCAGTAAGAGCCGAACGGCTGAAGCTTTCTTT.

The chain uses TRBV12-3 or TRBV12-4 and TRBJ2-5, with TRBD2 matching 9 bases. V lost 7 bases, J lost 4 bases, and 4 bases stayed unmatched. The CDR3 totals 13 residues. DNA of the CDR3: TGTGCCAGCACCCCACTAGCGGGAGAGACCCAGTACTTC. Its translation is CASTPLAGETQYF.

The chain carries TRBV30 and TRBJ2-1, with 9 bases that match TRBD2. Germline values: CDR1 GTSNPN, CDR2 SVGIG (reference sequence). Trimming at V came to 0 bases and at J to 4 bases, leaving 7 bases not matched to a gene. The length of the CDR3 is 16 residues. CDR3: CAWSVFSSGGYNEQFF. CDR3 in DNA: TGTGCCTGGAGTGTATTCTCCAGCGGGGGGTACAATGAGCAGTTCTTC. Together with reference TRBV30 and TRBJ2-1, the CDR3 gives the full variable domain: SQTIHQWPATLVQPVGSPLSLECTVEGTSNPNLYWYRQAAGRGLQLLFYSVGIGQISSEVPQNLSASRPQDRQFILSSKKLLLSDSGFYLCAWSVFSSGGYNEQFFGPGTRLTVL.

The rearrangement uses TRBV4-3 and TRBJ1-5; D is unclear. Germline V gene sequence: CDR1 LGHNA, CDR2 YSLEER. V lost 0 bases and J 0 bases, leaving 15 bases between the germline ends. The CDR3 is 18 amino acids. The CDR3 protein is CASSQDLRGKDSNQPQHF. The CDR3 coding sequence is TGCGCCAGCAGCCAAGATCTTCGAGGGAAGGATAGCAATCAGCCCCAGCATTTT.

In DNA form, the CDR3 reads TGTGCCAGCAGTCAACAGGGTTTCTCGCGCGAGCAGTACTTC. It encodes CASSQQGFSREQYF. The rearrangement uses TRBV6-5 and TRBJ2-7; D is perhaps TRBD1 (6 bases). CDR1 and CDR2 from the germline V gene are MNHEY and SVGAGI. Trimming took off 5 bases at V and 6 bases at J, with 17 bases between the two ends. This CDR3 is 14 amino acids long.

This sequence joins TRBV12-3 or TRBV12-4 and TRBJ2-7, with D unclear. This CDR3 comprises 13 residues. The ends were cut back, 2 bases at V and 4 bases at J, with 9 bases in the middle. The CDR3 nucleotides are TGTGCCAGCAGTTTACACACCCAGTACGAGCAGTACTTC. Its translation is CASSLHTQYEQYF.

The chain combines TRBV24-1 with TRBJ2-5, with D uncertain. Trimming removed 0 bases from V and 3 bases from J, with 7 bases in between. CDR3 length: 14 residues. Germline CDR1 and CDR2: KGHDR and SFDVKD. CDR3 sequence reads: CATSDLGGKETQYF. The CDR3 nucleotides read TGTGCCACCAGTGATTTGGGCGGTAAAGAGACCCAGTACTTC.

The gene calls are TRBV11-2 and TRBJ2-3; D may be TRBD2 (5 bases). CDR3 length: 13 amino acids. Germline V gene data show CDR1 as SGHAT and CDR2 as FQNNGV. Between the trimmed V and J ends, which lost 5 bases and 6 bases, there was a span of 12 bases. The CDR3 region is CASSPTSLDTQYF. Here the CDR3 DNA reads TGTGCCAGCAGCCCAACTAGTTTGGATACGCAGTATTTT.

This clone was observed a few times. The gene calls are TRBV9 and TRBJ1-6; TRBD1 might be the D (6 bases). Germline-derived CDR1 and CDR2 are SGDLS and YYNGEE. V lost 0 bases and J lost 0, with 22 bases in between. The CDR3 runs to 21 residues. This chain's CDR3 is CASSVDPLEVDSSSYNSPLHF. In DNA, the CDR3 is TGTGCCAGCAGCGTAGATCCGCTAGAGGTGGACAGCAGCTCCTATAATTCACCCCTCCACTTT.

The rearrangement uses TRBV18 and TRBJ1-4; 8 positions agree with TRBD1. Trimming cost V 4 bases and J 8 bases; bases outside gene matches: 6. The CDR3 has 14 amino acids. Per germline, CDR1 KGHSH and CDR2 LQKENI. The CDR3 nucleotides are TGTGCCAGCTCACAATCCGGACAGGGCGAAAAACTGTTTTTT. Protein product: CASSQSGQGEKLFF.

The chain's CDR3 is CASSPTRGTEAFF. The CDR3, as DNA: TGTGCCAGCTCACCCACAAGGGGCACTGAAGCTTTCTTT. The V call is TRBV18, the J call TRBJ1-1, with a possible D match to TRBD1 (5 bases). V dropped 3 bases and J dropped 4 bases, with 9 bases sitting between them. The germline V gene encodes CDR1 KGHSH and CDR2 LQKENI. The CDR3 spans 13 residues. The full variable domain, completed using reference TRBV18 and TRBJ1-1, is NAGVMQNPRHLVRRRGQEARLRCSPMKGHSHVYWYRQLPEEGLKFMVYLQKENIIDESGMPKERFSAEFPKEGPSILRIQQVVRGDSAAYFCASSPTRGTEAFFGQGTRLTVV.

On this clone: Other DNA sequences in the sample encode the same CDR3. The chain links TRBV7-2 to TRBJ1-1; the match to TRBD1 covers 9 bases. The V segment lost 5 bases and the J segment 3 bases; nucleotides outside the gene matches: 1. Looked up from germline, CDR1 is SGHTA and CDR2 is FQGNSA. The CDR3 is 13 residues long. CDR3 in amino acids: CASSRQGDTEAFF. The DNA for the CDR3 is TGTGCCAGCAGCCGACAGGGGGACACTGAAGCTTTCTTT.

This rearrangement joins TRBV7-6 to TRBJ2-3, with TRBD2 matching 8 bases. CDR1 is SGHVS, CDR2 FNYEAQ, per germline. The V gene end was trimmed by 2 bases and the J gene end by 4 bases; junction bases not matched to a gene: 5. The CDR3 consists of 15 residues. This chain's CDR3 is CASSLSGGLADTQYF. CDR3 sequence (DNA): TGTGCCAGCAGCTTATCGGGGGGGCTCGCAGATACGCAGTATTTT.

This chain connects TRBV5-1 to TRBJ1-1; no clear D. The germline V and J ends were trimmed by 2 bases and 3 bases, with 11 bases remaining between them. The CDR3 has 14 amino acids. Per germline, CDR1 SGHRS and CDR2 YFSETQ. The CDR3 bases are TGCGCCAGCAGCTTAAGGGAGGAGGACACTGAAGCTTTCTTT. Translating gives CASSLREEDTEAFF.

This clone was counted only a few times. This rearrangement joins TRBV18 to TRBJ1-5; D remains unclear. The CDR3 runs to 13 residues. V was pared by 3 bases and J by 3 bases, with 6 bases between. From germline, CDR1 is KGHSH and CDR2 LQKENI. For the CDR3, the DNA is TGTGCCAGCTCACCGGCGGACAATCAGCCCCAGCATTTT. It encodes CASSPADNQPQHF.

The chain is built from TRBV6-5 and TRBJ1-1; TRBD1 agrees at 9 bases. The CDR3 runs 15 residues. Germline lookup yields CDR1 MNHEY and CDR2 SVGAGI. The ends lost 5 bases at V and 7 bases at J; junction bases unmatched: 11. CDR3 amino acids: CASSNPGQGKVEAFF. The CDR3 nucleotides read TGTGCCAGCAGTAACCCAGGACAGGGGAAGGTTGAAGCTTTCTTT.